A single sample is the source of the 28 T cell receptor beta chains below, sequenced in a study of control samples from healthy donors and cancer patients. Some clones are missing from TCRdb's copy, which holds only in-frame ones; the method was immunoSEQ multiplex PCR. The data contain 70,000 to 100,000 clones, 85% to 90% of them seen just once; the ten biggest clones take up about 7.4%. Sequencing was performed on blood. The receptor set was obtained from a woman aged 60-75 years in good health.

J is TRBJ1-4 and V is TRBV7-9; D gene ambiguous. This CDR3 has 16 residues. Germline CDR1 is SEHNR and CDR2 is FQNEAQ (reference sequence). Trimming stripped 1 base from V and 4 bases from J, with 13 bases between. The CDR3 sequence is CASSLDARRLNEKLFF. In DNA, the CDR3 is TGTGCCAGCAGCTTAGACGCGCGGCGGCTTAATGAAAAACTGTTTTTT.

The V call is TRBV29-1, the J call TRBJ1-1, with 7 bases identical to TRBD1. V dropped 7 bases and J dropped 2; count of bases not matched to a gene: 10. CDR3 length: 14 residues. CDR1 SQVTM and CDR2 ANQGSEA come from the germline V gene. CDR3 sequence: CSGDQGGFNTEAFF. CDR3 sequence (DNA): TGCAGCGGTGATCAGGGGGGGTTTAACACTGAAGCTTTCTTT.

The chain employs TRBV14 and TRBJ1-1, with TRBD1 matching 9 bases. The CDR3 is 16 amino acids. CDR1 is SGHDN and CDR2 is FVKESK in the germline V gene. The junction had 8 bases not matched to a gene; V was cut back by 2 bases and J by 4 bases. CDR3: CASSQPGQGWSTEAFF. In DNA form, the CDR3 reads TGTGCCAGCAGCCAACCGGGACAGGGATGGAGCACTGAAGCTTTCTTT.

The chain has TRBV18 and TRBJ1-6; tentative D call: TRBD1 (5 bases). There are 16 residues in the CDR3. Germline V gene data show CDR1 as KGHSH and CDR2 as LQKENI. V lost 0 bases to trimming and J lost 2 bases, with 8 bases between them. The CDR3 loop is CASSPPGRAYNSPLHF. The DNA for the CDR3 is TGTGCCAGCTCACCACCTGGCAGGGCCTATAATTCACCCCTCCACTTT.

The chain recombines TRBV15 with TRBJ1-2; D possibly corresponds to TRBD1 (6 bases). The CDR3 consists of 14 residues. Trimming took off 7 bases at V and 0 bases at J, with 12 bases between the two ends. CDR1 is LNHNV and CDR2 is YYDKDF in the germline V gene (reference sequence). Here the CDR3 DNA reads TGTGCCACCACCCCGGGACAAACTAACTATGGCTACACCTTC. Translation: CATTPGQTNYGYTF. The full variable domain, rest sourced from reference TRBV15 and TRBJ1-2, is DAMVIQNPRYQVTQFGKPVTLSCSQTLNHNVMYWYQQKSSQAPKLLFHYYDKDFNNEADTPDNFQSRRPNTSFCFLDIRSPGLGDTAMYLCATTPGQTNYGYTFGSGTRLTVV.

The chain couples TRBV15 to TRBJ1-4; D is possibly TRBD1 (6 bases). V lost 0 bases and J lost 3, with 8 bases in between. The CDR3 has 15 amino acids. Germline CDR1 reads LNHNV; CDR2 reads YYDKDF (reference sequence). The CDR3 sequence is CATSREQGPNEKLFF. The DNA for the CDR3 is TGTGCCACCAGCAGAGAACAGGGACCTAATGAAAAACTGTTTTTT.

This clone was found once. The V call is TRBV5-1, the J call TRBJ2-5, with D perhaps matching TRBD1 (6 bases). Trimming stripped 0 bases from V and 4 bases from J, with 13 bases between. This CDR3 contains 15 residues. Germline V lookup: CDR1 SGHRS, CDR2 YFSETQ. The CDR3 DNA reads TGCGCCAGCAGCTTGGGCGCACAAGGGGGAGAGACCCAGTACTTC. Protein product: CASSLGAQGGETQYF.

The chain links TRBV6-5 to TRBJ1-6; tentative D call: TRBD1 (5 bases). The CDR3 runs to 14 residues. V was cut by 5 bases and J by 9 bases, with 14 bases left in between. Per the germline V gene, CDR1 is MNHEY and CDR2 is SVGAGI. The CDR3 DNA reads as TGTGCCAGCAGTCCCGGGGGAGAAGCTTCACCCCTCCACTTT. Translated, it gives CASSPGGEASPLHF.

V usage is TRBV28 and J usage is TRBJ2-7; D is uncertain. Germline CDR1 is MDHEN and CDR2 is SYDVKM. The CDR3 is 11 residues long. V shed 5 bases and J shed 6 bases, with 8 bases lying between them. The chain's CDR3 is CASSHTREQYF. The CDR3 DNA sequence: TGTGCCAGCAGTCACACTCGCGAGCAGTACTTC.

V is TRBV6-1 and J is TRBJ1-2, with 8 bases identical to TRBD1. Germline loops: CDR1 MNHNS, CDR2 SASEGT. J was trimmed by 6 bases and V by 2 bases; bases with no gene match: 8. This CDR3 contains 15 residues. CDR3 in DNA: TGTGCCAGCAGTGAAATCACAGGGGGGAGGGATGGCTACACCTTC. Encoded protein: CASSEITGGRDGYTF.

CDR3 nucleotide sequence: TGCGCCAGCAGCCTATCTCCGGGACTCAATATTGGCACTGGAAACACCATATATTTT. It is translated as CASSLSPGLNIGTGNTIYF. The chain uses TRBV4-1 and TRBJ1-3, with D perhaps TRBD1 (5 bases). This CDR3 region has 19 residues. From germline, CDR1 is MGHRA and CDR2 YSYEKL. Between the trimmed V and J ends, which lost 4 bases and 2 bases, there was a span of 24 bases.

V usage is TRBV24-1 and J usage is TRBJ2-1, with 12 bases lining up with TRBD2. Germline V lookup: CDR1 KGHDR, CDR2 SFDVKD. The CDR3 length is 17 residues. The V segment lost 4 bases and the J segment 3 bases; nucleotides outside the gene matches: 6. The CDR3, as DNA: TGTGCCACCAGTGACCGACTAGCGGGAGCGGGCTACAATGAGCAGTTCTTC. Amino acid sequence: CATSDRLAGAGYNEQFF.

The chain has TRBV4-1 and TRBJ1-1; perhaps TRBD1 as D (5 bases). The V gene's germline CDR1 is MGHRA and CDR2 YSYEKL. Trimming shortened V by 1 base and J by 1 base, and 10 bases separated the two germline ends. The CDR3 length is 15 residues. The CDR3 DNA is TGCGCCAGCAGCCAAGTCCGACAGAAGAACACTGAAGCTTTCTTT. As protein: CASSQVRQKNTEAFF.

J is TRBJ2-1 and V is TRBV7-3, with 7 nucleotides matching TRBD2. CDR1 SGHTA and CDR2 FQGTGA come from the germline V gene. CDR3 length: 14 residues. The ends lost 5 bases at V and 0 bases at J; junction bases unmatched: 1. CDR3 DNA sequence: TGTGCCAGCAGCACGGGAGGCTCCTACAATGAGCAGTTCTTC. Protein: CASSTGGSYNEQFF.

This clone has a handful of counts. The V call is TRBV6-2 or TRBV6-3, the J call TRBJ2-3; 8 bases map to TRBD2. CDR3 length equals 19 residues. Trimming removed 5 bases from V and 3 bases from J; junction bases left unmatched: 19. Germline values: CDR1 MNHEY, CDR2 SVGEGT. This CDR3 reads CASSRPGGTLPSPTDTQYF. CDR3 nucleotide sequence: TGTGCCAGCAGTCGCCCGGGGGGGACACTACCCAGCCCTACAGATACGCAGTATTTT.

The chain is built from TRBV11-1 and TRBJ2-7, with D perhaps given as TRBD1 or TRBD2 (5 bases each). Germline CDR1 SGHAT, CDR2 FQDESV (reference sequence). CDR3 size: 13 residues. The V end was cut by 6 bases, the J end by 3 bases, with 12 bases between. CDR3 sequence reads: CASRGDGHYEQYF. The CDR3 region has the DNA TGTGCCAGCAGGGGGGACGGCCACTACGAGCAGTACTTC.

The rearrangement uses TRBV9 and TRBJ2-2; 8 bases agree with TRBD1. V shed 0 bases and J 4 bases; nucleotides not matched to a gene: 5. The CDR3 sequence is 16 residues long. In germline, CDR1 is SGDLS, CDR2 YYNGEE. The CDR3 DNA reads TGTGCCAGCAGCGTAGTTATGACAGGGGTCACCGGGGAGCTGTTTTTT. Protein sequence: CASSVVMTGVTGELFF. The whole variable domain, remainder taken from reference TRBV9 and TRBJ2-2, is DSGVTQTPKHLITATGQRVTLRCSPRSGDLSVYWYQQSLDQGLQFLIQYYNGEERAKGNILERFSAQQFPDLHSELNLSSLELGDSALYFCASSVVMTGVTGELFFGEGSRLTVL.

This chain joins TRBV18 and TRBJ2-1; D might be TRBD2 (6 bases). Germline V CDR1 and CDR2: KGHSH, LQKENI. The CDR3 spans 15 residues. V was cut by 2 bases and J by 3 bases, with 11 bases left in between. The DNA for the CDR3 is TGTGCCAGCTCACCATCGGGAGTTATCTACAATGAGCAGTTCTTC. Translated, it gives CASSPSGVIYNEQFF.

The V and J genes are TRBV11-2 and TRBJ2-7, with D maybe TRBD2 (6 bases). Germline V gene sequence: CDR1 SGHAT, CDR2 FQNNGV. This CDR3 has 15 residues. Deletions cut 0 bases from V and 5 bases from J, with 14 bases between. The CDR3 sequence: CASSLDHGPSDEQYF. The CDR3 DNA sequence: TGTGCCAGCAGCTTAGATCACGGACCTAGCGACGAGCAGTACTTC.

This chain uses TRBV5-1 with TRBJ1-1, with 10 bases that match TRBD1. Germline CDR1 reads SGHRS; CDR2 reads YFSETQ. CDR3 length: 14 amino acids. J was trimmed by 4 bases and V by 0 bases; bases with no gene match: 0. This CDR3 reads CASSLGQGATEAFF. For the CDR3, the DNA is TGCGCCAGCAGCTTGGGACAGGGGGCCACTGAAGCTTTCTTT. Looking up the rest from reference TRBV5-1 and TRBJ1-1 gives the full variable domain: KAGVTQTPRYLIKTRGQQVTLSCSPISGHRSVSWYQQTPGQGLQFLFEYFSETQRNKGNFPGRFSGRQFSNSRSEMNVSTLELGDSALYLCASSLGQGATEAFFGQGTRLTVV.

The chain has TRBV12-5 and TRBJ1-1; no clear D. This CDR3 comprises 15 residues. The V end was cut by 7 bases, the J end by 1 base, with 16 bases between. Germline V gene data show CDR1 as LGHNT and CDR2 as FRNRAP. The CDR3 sequence is CASAPVGGGNTEAFF. CDR3 DNA sequence: TGTGCTAGTGCCCCCGTAGGTGGAGGGAACACTGAAGCTTTCTTT. Filled out from reference TRBV12-5 and TRBJ1-1, the complete variable domain reads DARVTQTPRHKVTEMGQEVTMRCQPILGHNTVFWYRQTMMQGLELLAYFRNRAPLDDSGMPKDRFSAEMPDATLATLKIQPSEPRDSAVYFCASAPVGGGNTEAFFGQGTRLTVV.

A remark on this clone: At one end the junction does not follow the germline gene, possibly because of a read error. This rearrangement joins TRBV19 to TRBJ2-7, with 7 nucleotides matching TRBD2. This CDR3 region has 15 residues. The V gene's germline CDR1 is LNHDA and CDR2 SQIVND (reference sequence). CDR3 residues: CASSMSSGYSYEQCF. The CDR3 nucleotides read TGTGCCAGTAGTATGTCTAGCGGTTATTCCTACGAGCAGTGCTTC.

This chain connects TRBV12-3 or TRBV12-4 to TRBJ1-2; D not certain. The CDR3 totals 13 residues. Trimming took 3 bases from V and 8 from J, leaving 13 bases between them. This CDR3 reads CASSLRRVVGYTF. The DNA for the CDR3 is TGTGCCAGCAGTTTGAGAAGGGTCGTAGGCTACACCTTC.

The rearrangement links TRBV19 to TRBJ2-5; D remains unclear. The length of the CDR3 is 17 residues. The V gene's germline CDR1 is LNHDA and CDR2 SQIVND (reference sequence). Trimming removed 3 bases from V and 5 bases from J, with 22 bases in between. The CDR3 region is CASSMPSAGLKSETQYF. For the CDR3, the DNA is TGTGCCAGTAGTATGCCCTCGGCCGGGCTTAAATCCGAGACCCAGTACTTC.

The rearrangement links TRBV5-6 to TRBJ1-1; 9 nucleotides line up with TRBD1. The CDR3 spans 15 residues. Germline-derived CDR1 and CDR2 are SGHDT and YYEEEE. With 3 bases clipped from V and 4 bases from J, the junction kept 7 bases outside the gene matches. The CDR3 here is CASSYRTGVSTEAFF. The CDR3 DNA follows: TGTGCCAGCAGCTACCGGACAGGGGTGAGCACTGAAGCTTTCTTT.

This clone turned up a few times. The V call is TRBV7-2, the J call TRBJ1-6; possible D gene TRBD1, 6 bases. V gave up 5 bases and J gave up 9 bases, with 14 bases separating them. Germline V gives CDR1 SGHTA, CDR2 FQGNSA. This CDR3 spans 14 amino acids. CDR3 region: CASSTGQPGSPLHF. CDR3 in DNA: TGTGCCAGCAGCACCGGACAGCCGGGTTCACCCCTCCACTTT.

The rearrangement joins TRBV18 to TRBJ1-2; D is ambiguous. Germline CDR1 KGHSH, CDR2 LQKENI. This CDR3 is built from 14 residues. Trimming took 1 base from V and 4 from J, leaving 10 bases between them. CDR3 nucleotide sequence: TGTGCCAGCTCACCACAGCCACAGCCCTATGGCTACACCTTC. Amino acids: CASSPQPQPYGYTF.

The chain joins TRBV19 to TRBJ2-4; a weak D match, TRBD1 (5 bases). Germline V gene lookup returns CDR1 LNHDA and CDR2 SQIVND (reference sequence). V was clipped by 6 bases and J by 0 bases, with 12 bases between them. The CDR3 has 15 residues. The CDR3, as DNA: TGTGCCAGTAGCAGTCCCAGGGAAGCCAAAAACATTCAGTACTTC. Protein product: CASSSPREAKNIQYF. The full variable domain, in which reference TRBV19 and TRBJ2-4 provide the parts outside the CDR3, is DGGITQSPKYLFRKEGQNVTLSCEQNLNHDAMYWYRQDPGQGLRLIYYSQIVNDFQKGDIAEGYSVSREKKESFPLTVTSAQKNPTAFYLCASSSPREAKNIQYFGAGTRLSVL.